This TCR beta chain stems from a study of CD8 T cells in ankylosing spondylitis. Study-wide results and limits: A TCR beta motif of under ten highly homologous variants appeared characteristic of ankylosing spondylitis blood. A number of the motif variants had already been described in reactive arthritis synovial fluid and blood.

V lost 8 bases and J 3 bases, leaving 11 bases between the germline ends. The CDR3 length is 12 residues. In this sample, this clonotype turned up many times. Antigen: not known. One entry per CDR3 protein, called by TCRdb with MiXCR from the 5' RACE reads. The data hold more than 300,000 distinct CDR3 sequences, with 8% observed a single time. The chain couples TRBV12-3 or TRBV12-4 to TRBJ2-7; D is undetermined. This receptor was taken from a male donor with ankylosing spondylitis. Sequenced input: blood, either unsorted or a sorted T cell fraction (not recorded which). CDR3: CASGSNYYEQYF. The CDR3 nucleotides are TGTGCCAGCGGGTCGAATTACTACGAGCAGTACTTC.